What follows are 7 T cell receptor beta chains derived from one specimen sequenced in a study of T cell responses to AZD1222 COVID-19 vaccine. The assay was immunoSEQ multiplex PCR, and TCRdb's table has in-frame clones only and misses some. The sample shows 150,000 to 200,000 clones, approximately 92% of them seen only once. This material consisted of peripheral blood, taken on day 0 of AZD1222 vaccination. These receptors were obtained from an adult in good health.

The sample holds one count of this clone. CDR3 residues: CASSPAQGGTEAFF. CDR3 bases: TGTGCCAGCAGCCCAGCACAGGGCGGCACTGAAGCTTTCTTT. The J gene is TRBJ1-1, the V gene TRBV7-9; D might be TRBD1 (6 bases). Germline V gene sequence: CDR1 SEHNR, CDR2 FQNEAQ (reference sequence). The CDR3 contains 14 residues. The V end was cut by 5 bases, the J end by 4 bases, with 14 bases between.

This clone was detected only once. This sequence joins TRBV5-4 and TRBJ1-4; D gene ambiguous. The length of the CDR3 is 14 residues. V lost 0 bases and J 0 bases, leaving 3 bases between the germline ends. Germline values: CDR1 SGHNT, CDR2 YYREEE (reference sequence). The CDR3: CASSLGATNEKLFF. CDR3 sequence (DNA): TGTGCCAGCAGCTTGGGAGCAACTAATGAAAAACTGTTTTTT.

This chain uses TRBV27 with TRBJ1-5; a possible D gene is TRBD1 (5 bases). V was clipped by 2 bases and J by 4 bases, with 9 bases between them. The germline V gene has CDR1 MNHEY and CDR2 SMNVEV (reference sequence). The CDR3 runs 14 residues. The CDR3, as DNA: TGTGCCAGCAGTTTAGTTCAGGGAAATCAGCCCCAGCATTTT. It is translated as CASSLVQGNQPQHF.

The CDR3 nucleotides are TGCGCCAGCAGCTTTGGACAGGGAGGTCAGCCCCAGCATTTT. Translation gives CASSFGQGGQPQHF. The chain is built from TRBV5-1 and TRBJ1-5; TRBD1 aligns across 8 bases. Germline V gene lookup returns CDR1 SGHRS and CDR2 YFSETQ. The V segment lost 2 bases and the J segment 6 bases; nucleotides outside the gene matches: 4. CDR3 length equals 14 residues. Variable domain in full (rest from reference TRBV5-1 and TRBJ1-5): KAGVTQTPRYLIKTRGQQVTLSCSPISGHRSVSWYQQTPGQGLQFLFEYFSETQRNKGNFPGRFSGRQFSNSRSEMNVSTLELGDSALYLCASSFGQGGQPQHFGDGTRLSIL.

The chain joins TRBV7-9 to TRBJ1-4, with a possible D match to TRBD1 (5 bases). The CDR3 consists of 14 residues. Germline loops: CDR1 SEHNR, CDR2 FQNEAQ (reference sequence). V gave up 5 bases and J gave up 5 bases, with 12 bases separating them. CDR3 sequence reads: CASSGGTLNEKLFF. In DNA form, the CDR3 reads TGTGCCAGCAGCGGGGGGACCCTGAATGAAAAACTGTTTTTT. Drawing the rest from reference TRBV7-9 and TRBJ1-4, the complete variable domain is DTGVSQNPRHKITKRGQNVTFRCDPISEHNRLYWYRQTLGQGPEFLTYFQNEAQLEKSRLLSDRFSAERPKGSFSTLEIQRTEQGDSAMYLCASSGGTLNEKLFFGSGTQLSVL.

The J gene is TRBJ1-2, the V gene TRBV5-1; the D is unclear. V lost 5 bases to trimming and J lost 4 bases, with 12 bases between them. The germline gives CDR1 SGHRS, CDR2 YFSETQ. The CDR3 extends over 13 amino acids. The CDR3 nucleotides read TGCGCCAGCAGTGCGGGCGGTGCCTATGGCTACACCTTC. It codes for CASSAGGAYGYTF.

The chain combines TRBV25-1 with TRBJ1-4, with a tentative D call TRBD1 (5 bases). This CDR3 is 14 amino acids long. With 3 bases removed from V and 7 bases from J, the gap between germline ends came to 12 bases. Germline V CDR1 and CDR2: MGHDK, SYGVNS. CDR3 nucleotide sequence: TGTGCCAGCAGTGACGGGACCCCGAGTGAAAAACTGTTTTTT. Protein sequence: CASSDGTPSEKLFF. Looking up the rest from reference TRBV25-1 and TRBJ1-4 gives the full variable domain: EADIYQTPRYLVIGTGKKITLECSQTMGHDKMYWYQQDPGMELHLIHYSYGVNSTEKGDLSSESTVSRIRTEHFPLTLESARPSHTSQYLCASSDGTPSEKLFFGSGTQLSVL.